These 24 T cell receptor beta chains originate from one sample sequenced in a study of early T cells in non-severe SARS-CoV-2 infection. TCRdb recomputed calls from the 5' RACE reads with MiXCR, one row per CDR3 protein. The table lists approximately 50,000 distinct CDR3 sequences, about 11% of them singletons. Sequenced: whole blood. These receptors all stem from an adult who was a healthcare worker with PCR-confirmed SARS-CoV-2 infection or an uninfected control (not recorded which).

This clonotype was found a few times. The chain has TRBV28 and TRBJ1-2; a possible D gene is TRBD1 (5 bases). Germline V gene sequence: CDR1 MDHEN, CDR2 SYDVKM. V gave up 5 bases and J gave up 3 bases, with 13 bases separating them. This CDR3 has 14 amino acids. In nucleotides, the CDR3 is TGTGCCAGCAGTACGCTGGGCAGGGACTATGGCTACACCTTC. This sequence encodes CASSTLGRDYGYTF.

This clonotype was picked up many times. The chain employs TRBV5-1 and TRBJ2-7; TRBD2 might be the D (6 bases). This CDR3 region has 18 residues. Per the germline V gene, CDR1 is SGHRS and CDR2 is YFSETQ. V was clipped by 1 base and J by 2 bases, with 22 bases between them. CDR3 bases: TGCGCCAGCAGCTTGAAGGTTCCGGGACTCCAAGCCCCCTACGAGCAGTACTTC. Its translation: CASSLKVPGLQAPYEQYF.

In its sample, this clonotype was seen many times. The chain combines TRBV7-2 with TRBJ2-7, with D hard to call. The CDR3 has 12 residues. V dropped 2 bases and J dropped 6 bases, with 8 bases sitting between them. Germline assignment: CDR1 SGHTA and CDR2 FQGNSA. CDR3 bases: TGTGCCAGCAGCTTAATCTTTAGCGAGCAGTACTTC. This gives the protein CASSLIFSEQYF.

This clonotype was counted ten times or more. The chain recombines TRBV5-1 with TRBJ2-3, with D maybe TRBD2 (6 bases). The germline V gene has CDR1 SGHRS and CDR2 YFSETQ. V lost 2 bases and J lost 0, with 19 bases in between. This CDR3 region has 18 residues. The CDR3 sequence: CASSFTSFPGLSTDTQYF. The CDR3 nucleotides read TGCGCCAGCAGCTTCACTAGCTTTCCAGGGTTAAGCACAGATACGCAGTATTTT.

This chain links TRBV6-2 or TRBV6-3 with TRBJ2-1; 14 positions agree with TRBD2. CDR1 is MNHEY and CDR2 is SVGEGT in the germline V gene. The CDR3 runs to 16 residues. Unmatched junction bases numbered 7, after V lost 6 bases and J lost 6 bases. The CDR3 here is CASSLATSGRGNEQFF. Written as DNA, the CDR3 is TGTGCCAGCAGCCTAGCGACTAGCGGGAGGGGCAATGAGCAGTTCTTC.

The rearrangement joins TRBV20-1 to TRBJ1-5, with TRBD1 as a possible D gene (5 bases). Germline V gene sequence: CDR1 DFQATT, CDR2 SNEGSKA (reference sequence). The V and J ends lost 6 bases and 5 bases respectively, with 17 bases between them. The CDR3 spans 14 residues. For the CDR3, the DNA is TGCAGTGCCCCTTCCGCCGGGGACCATCAGCCCCAGCATTTT. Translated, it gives CSAPSAGDHQPQHF.

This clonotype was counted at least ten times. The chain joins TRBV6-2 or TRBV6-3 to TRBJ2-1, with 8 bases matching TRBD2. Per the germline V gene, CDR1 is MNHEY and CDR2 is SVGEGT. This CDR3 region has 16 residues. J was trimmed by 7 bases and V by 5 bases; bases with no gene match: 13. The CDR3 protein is CASSRAGVNNRNEQFF. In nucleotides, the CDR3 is TGTGCCAGCAGTAGAGCGGGGGTCAATAACCGGAATGAGCAGTTCTTC.

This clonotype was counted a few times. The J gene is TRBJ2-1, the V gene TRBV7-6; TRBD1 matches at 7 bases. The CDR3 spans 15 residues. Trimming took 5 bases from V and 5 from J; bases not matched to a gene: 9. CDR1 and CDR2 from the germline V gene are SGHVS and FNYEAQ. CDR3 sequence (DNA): TGTGCCAGCAGCCTAGGACAGGTTGGTCACAATGAGCAGTTCTTC. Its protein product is CASSLGQVGHNEQFF. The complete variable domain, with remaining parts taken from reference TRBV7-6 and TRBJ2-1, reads GAGVSQSPRYKVTKRGQDVALRCDPISGHVSLYWYRQALGQGPEFLTYFNYEAQQDKSGLPNDRFSAERPEGSISTLTIQRTEQRDSAMYRCASSLGQVGHNEQFFGPGTRLTVL.

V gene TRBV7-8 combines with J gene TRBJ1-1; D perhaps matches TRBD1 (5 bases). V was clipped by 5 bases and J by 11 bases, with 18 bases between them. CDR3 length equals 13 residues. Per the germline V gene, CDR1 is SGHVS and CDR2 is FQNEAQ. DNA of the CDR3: TGTGCCAGCAGCCCCGGGGCGGGGGTAGGGGCTTTCTTT. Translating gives CASSPGAGVGAFF.

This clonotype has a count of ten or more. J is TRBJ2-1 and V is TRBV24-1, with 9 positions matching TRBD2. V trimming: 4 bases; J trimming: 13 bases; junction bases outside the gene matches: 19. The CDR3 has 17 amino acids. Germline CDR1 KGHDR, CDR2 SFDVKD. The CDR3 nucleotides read TGTGCCACCAGTGACACAACCGGGACTAGCAGAGCCGGTCATCAGTTCTTC. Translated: CATSDTTGTSRAGHQFF.

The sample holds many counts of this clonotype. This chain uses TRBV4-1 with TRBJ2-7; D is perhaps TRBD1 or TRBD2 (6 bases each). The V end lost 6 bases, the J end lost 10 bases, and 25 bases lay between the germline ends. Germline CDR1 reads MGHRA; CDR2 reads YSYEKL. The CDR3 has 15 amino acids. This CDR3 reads CASRQLGGTPKPQYF. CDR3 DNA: TGCGCCAGCAGGCAGCTGGGCGGGACACCCAAACCCCAGTACTTC.

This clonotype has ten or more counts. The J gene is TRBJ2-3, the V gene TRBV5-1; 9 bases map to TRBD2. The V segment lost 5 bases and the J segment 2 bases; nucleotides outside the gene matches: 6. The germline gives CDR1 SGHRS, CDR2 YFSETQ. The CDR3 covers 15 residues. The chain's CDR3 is CASRYRTSDTDTQYF. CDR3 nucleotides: TGCGCCAGCAGGTACCGGACTAGCGACACAGATACGCAGTATTTT.

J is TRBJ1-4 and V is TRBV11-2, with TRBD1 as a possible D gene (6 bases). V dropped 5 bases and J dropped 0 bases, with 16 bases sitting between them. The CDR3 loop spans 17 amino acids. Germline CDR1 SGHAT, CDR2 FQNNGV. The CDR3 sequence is CASSPRRTAATNEKLFF. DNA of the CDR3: TGTGCCAGCAGCCCCAGGAGGACAGCCGCAACTAATGAAAAACTGTTTTTT.

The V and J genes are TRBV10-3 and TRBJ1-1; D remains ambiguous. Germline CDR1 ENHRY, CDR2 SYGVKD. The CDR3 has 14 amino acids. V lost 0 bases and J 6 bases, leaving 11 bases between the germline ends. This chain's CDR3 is CAISESVSGAEAFF. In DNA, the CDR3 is TGTGCCATCAGTGAGTCTGTCTCTGGAGCTGAAGCTTTCTTT.

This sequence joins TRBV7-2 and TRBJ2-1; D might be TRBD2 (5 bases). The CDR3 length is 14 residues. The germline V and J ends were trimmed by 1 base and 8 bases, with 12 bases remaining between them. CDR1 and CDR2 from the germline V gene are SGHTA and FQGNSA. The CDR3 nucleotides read TGTGCCAGCAGCTTAGTTTATGCGAGGGATGAGCAGTTCTTC. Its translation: CASSLVYARDEQFF. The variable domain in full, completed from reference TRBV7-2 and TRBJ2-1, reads GAGVSQSPSNKVTEKGKDVELRCDPISGHTALYWYRQSLGQGLEFLIYFQGNSAPDKSGLPSDRFSAERTGGSVSTLTIQRTQQEDSAVYLCASSLVYARDEQFFGPGTRLTVL.

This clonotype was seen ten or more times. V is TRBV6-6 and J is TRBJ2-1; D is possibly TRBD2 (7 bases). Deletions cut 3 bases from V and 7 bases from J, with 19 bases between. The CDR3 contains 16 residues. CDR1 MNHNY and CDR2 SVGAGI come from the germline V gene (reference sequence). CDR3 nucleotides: TGTGCCAGCAGTTATTTTAGAGGGGGGGCTTGGAATGAGCAGTTCTTC. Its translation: CASSYFRGGAWNEQFF.

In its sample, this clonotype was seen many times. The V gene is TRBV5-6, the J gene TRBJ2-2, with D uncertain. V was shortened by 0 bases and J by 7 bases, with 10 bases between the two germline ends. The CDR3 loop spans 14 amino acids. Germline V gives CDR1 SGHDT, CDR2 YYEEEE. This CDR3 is CASSLGLRGGELFF. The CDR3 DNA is TGTGCCAGCAGCTTGGGGCTCCGCGGCGGGGAGCTGTTTTTT.

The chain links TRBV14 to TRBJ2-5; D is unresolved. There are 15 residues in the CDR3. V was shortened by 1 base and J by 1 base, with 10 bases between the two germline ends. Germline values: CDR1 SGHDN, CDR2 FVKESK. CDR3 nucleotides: TGTGCCAGCAGCCAAGCTACCGCCCTCCAAGAGACCCAGTACTTC. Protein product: CASSQATALQETQYF.

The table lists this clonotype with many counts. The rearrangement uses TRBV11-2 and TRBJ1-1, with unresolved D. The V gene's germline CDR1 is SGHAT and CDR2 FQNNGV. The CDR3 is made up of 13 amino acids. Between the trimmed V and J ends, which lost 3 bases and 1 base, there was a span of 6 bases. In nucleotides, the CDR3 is TGTGCCAGCAGCTTGAAAAGGAACACTGAAGCTTTCTTT. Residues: CASSLKRNTEAFF.

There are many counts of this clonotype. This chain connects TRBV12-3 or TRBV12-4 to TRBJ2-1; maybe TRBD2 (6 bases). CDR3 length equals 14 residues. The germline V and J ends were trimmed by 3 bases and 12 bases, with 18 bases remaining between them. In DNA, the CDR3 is TGTGCCAGCAGTTTCTATCGGGACTTCCAGGGGCAGTTCTTC. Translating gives CASSFYRDFQGQFF.

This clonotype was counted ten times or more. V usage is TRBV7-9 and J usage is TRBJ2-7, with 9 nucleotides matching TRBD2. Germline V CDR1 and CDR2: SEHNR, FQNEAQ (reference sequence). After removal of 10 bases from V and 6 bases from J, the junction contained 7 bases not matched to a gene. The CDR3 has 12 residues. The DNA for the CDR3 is TGTGCCATATTAGCGGGAGCCGGCGAGCAGTACTTC. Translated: CAILAGAGEQYF.

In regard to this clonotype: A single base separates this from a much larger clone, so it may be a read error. The CDR3 DNA is TGTGCCATCAGCAGAGAGATTTCCTATGGCTACACCTTC. Its translation: CAISREISYGYTF. The rearrangement links TRBV15 to TRBJ1-2, with no clear D. The germline V gene has CDR1 LNHNV and CDR2 YYDKDF (reference sequence). The CDR3 spans 13 residues.

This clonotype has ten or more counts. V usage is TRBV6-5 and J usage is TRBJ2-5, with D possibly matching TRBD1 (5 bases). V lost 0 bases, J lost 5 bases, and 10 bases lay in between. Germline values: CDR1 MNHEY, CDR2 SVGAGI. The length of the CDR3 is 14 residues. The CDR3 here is CASSYSIPGETQYF. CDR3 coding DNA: TGTGCCAGCAGTTACTCGATACCAGGGGAGACCCAGTACTTC.

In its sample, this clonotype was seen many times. DNA for the CDR3: TGTGCCAGCAGCTTAGTAGGGGGGTTGACCACAGATACGCAGTATTTT. Its translation: CASSLVGGLTTDTQYF. J is TRBJ2-3 and V is TRBV7-6; the D call may be TRBD1 or TRBD2 (6 bases each). The CDR3 is made up of 16 amino acids. Trimming removed 1 base at V and 2 bases at J, with 13 bases between. Per germline, CDR1 SGHVS and CDR2 FNYEAQ. The entire variable domain, with the rest obtained from reference TRBV7-6 and TRBJ2-3, is as follows: GAGVSQSPRYKVTKRGQDVALRCDPISGHVSLYWYRQALGQGPEFLTYFNYEAQQDKSGLPNDRFSAERPEGSISTLTIQRTEQRDSAMYRCASSLVGGLTTDTQYFGPGTRLTVL.